Each of the 9 T cell receptor beta chains below was sequenced from the same sample in a study of cytomegalovirus exposure and HLA in healthy donors. The PCR used 60 Vbeta and 13 Jbeta primers. The assay was immunoSEQ multiplex PCR, and TCRdb's table has in-frame clones only and misses some. The sample includes approximately 160,000 clones, over 70% of them seen just once. Specimen: PBMCs. These receptors all stem from a young woman in good health and CMV-seropositive.

This clone came up a few times. The rearrangement uses TRBV9 and TRBJ1-2; perhaps TRBD1 as D (5 bases). The CDR3 totals 14 residues. Trimming removed 7 bases at V and 5 bases at J, with 18 bases between. Germline lookup yields CDR1 SGDLS and CDR2 YYNGEE. CDR3 sequence reads: CASQSHGDSYGYTF. In DNA form, the CDR3 reads TGTGCCAGCCAAAGCCACGGCGACAGTTATGGCTACACCTTC.

This clone was detected a few times. This rearrangement joins TRBV6-5 to TRBJ2-4; TRBD1 aligns across 7 bases. J was trimmed by 0 bases and V by 4 bases; bases with no gene match: 6. Germline values: CDR1 MNHEY, CDR2 SVGAGI. CDR3 length equals 16 residues. The CDR3 protein is CASSLDRTLAKNIQYF. For the CDR3, the DNA is TGTGCCAGCAGTTTGGACAGGACCCTAGCCAAAAACATTCAGTACTTC.

V usage is TRBV19 and J usage is TRBJ1-5; 9 bases map to TRBD1. Looked up from germline, CDR1 is LNHDA and CDR2 is SQIVND (reference sequence). The CDR3 sequence is 16 residues long. V lost 6 bases, J lost 1 base, and 7 bases stayed unmatched. CDR3 in amino acids: CASRSTGGGSNQPQHF. As DNA, the CDR3 is TGTGCCAGTAGAAGTACAGGGGGCGGAAGCAATCAGCCCCAGCATTTT. Full variable domain (outside the CDR3, taken from reference TRBV19 and TRBJ1-5): DGGITQSPKYLFRKEGQNVTLSCEQNLNHDAMYWYRQDPGQGLRLIYYSQIVNDFQKGDIAEGYSVSREKKESFPLTVTSAQKNPTAFYLCASRSTGGGSNQPQHFGDGTRLSIL.

The V call is TRBV28, the J call TRBJ1-2, with D tentatively TRBD1 (5 bases). Germline V lookup: CDR1 MDHEN, CDR2 SYDVKM. This CDR3 is 14 amino acids long. Deletions cut 10 bases from V and 3 bases from J, with 18 bases between. The CDR3 coding sequence is TGTGCCATCCCCGCTAGCGGGGGGGACTATGGCTACACCTTC. Residues: CAIPASGGDYGYTF.

In this sample, this clone turned up a few times. The rearrangement uses TRBV19 and TRBJ1-2; D perhaps matches TRBD1 (5 bases). Germline V CDR1 and CDR2: LNHDA, SQIVND (reference sequence). V shed 10 bases and J shed 8 bases, with 17 bases lying between them. The CDR3 runs 12 residues. The CDR3 loop reads CATETGFEGYTF. In DNA, the CDR3 is TGTGCCACCGAAACAGGTTTCGAGGGCTACACCTTC.

V gene TRBV6-5 combines with J gene TRBJ1-1; D is possibly TRBD1 (6 bases). Trimming stripped 4 bases from V and 3 bases from J, with 12 bases between. The CDR3 consists of 14 residues. The germline CDR1 and CDR2 sequences are MNHEY and SVGAGI. CDR3 in DNA: TGTGCCAGCAGTTCGTACAGGGTCGACACTGAAGCTTTCTTT. This gives the protein CASSSYRVDTEAFF.

This clone showed up just a few times. V gene TRBV12-5 combines with J gene TRBJ1-1, with 9 bases lining up with TRBD1. Per the germline V gene, CDR1 is LGHNT and CDR2 is FRNRAP. The CDR3 loop spans 15 amino acids. The V segment lost 1 base and the J segment 11 bases; nucleotides outside the gene matches: 11. The chain's CDR3 is CASGLGTGAARAAFF. CDR3 nucleotides: TGTGCTAGTGGTTTGGGGACAGGGGCCGCACGGGCCGCTTTCTTT.

The rearrangement links TRBV10-3 to TRBJ2-3; D perhaps matches TRBD2 (7 bases). The V end was cut by 8 bases, the J end by 8 bases, with 17 bases between. This CDR3 comprises 13 residues. The germline V gene encodes CDR1 ENHRY and CDR2 SYGVKD. The CDR3 is CAIRGASAGTQYF. CDR3 coding DNA: TGTGCCATCCGGGGGGCCTCGGCGGGTACGCAGTATTTT.

V and J are TRBV7-8 and TRBJ2-1; 12 nucleotides line up with TRBD2. Germline assignment: CDR1 SGHVS and CDR2 FQNEAQ. This CDR3 is built from 15 residues. Losses at the gene ends were 4 bases for V and 5 bases for J; bases not matched to a gene: 3. CDR3 region: CASSWTSGTDNEQFF. The CDR3 nucleotides are TGTGCCAGCAGCTGGACTAGCGGGACCGACAATGAGCAGTTCTTC.